These 26 T cell receptor beta chains were all obtained from the same sample, sequenced in a study of cytomegalovirus exposure and HLA in healthy donors. The primer mix had 60 Vbeta and 13 Jbeta primers. Assay: immunoSEQ multiplex PCR; the TCRdb copy retains only in-frame clones and omits some. The sample carries some 90,000 clones, about 78% recorded once. Sequences were obtained from PBMCs. The source is a middle-aged woman in good health and CMV-seronegative.

In its sample, this clone was seen once. The genes are TRBV11-2 and TRBJ2-5; 7 bases are shared with TRBD1. CDR3 length: 11 residues. Germline V gene sequence: CDR1 SGHAT, CDR2 FQNNGV. J gave up 10 bases and V 4 bases, and 3 bases lay outside the gene matches. CDR3 amino acids: CASSSGQVQYF. The CDR3 DNA reads TGTGCCAGCAGCTCAGGACAGGTCCAGTACTTC.

The V and J genes are TRBV7-2 and TRBJ1-2; D not resolved. CDR1 is SGHTA and CDR2 is FQGNSA in the germline V gene. V lost 2 bases, J lost 0 bases, and 13 bases lay in between. The CDR3 consists of 16 residues. Here the CDR3 reads CASSLNGQRSNYGYTF. CDR3 DNA sequence: TGTGCCAGCAGCTTAAATGGTCAGCGTTCTAACTATGGCTACACCTTC.

This sequence joins TRBV2 and TRBJ2-5; possible D gene TRBD1, 6 bases. Germline-derived CDR1 and CDR2 are SNHLY and FYNNEI. The CDR3 is 11 amino acids. V lost 6 bases, J lost 9 bases, and 11 bases lay in between. CDR3 DNA sequence: TGTGCCAGCAGCGAACCAGGGGCCCAGTACTTC. This encodes CASSEPGAQYF.

The genes are TRBV28 and TRBJ1-5; TRBD1 matches 7 bases. The CDR3 consists of 15 residues. The trim removed 4 bases at V and 9 bases at J, leaving 12 bases unmatched. Germline-derived CDR1 and CDR2 are MDHEN and SYDVKM. The CDR3 protein is CASSSPDRVFAPQHF. The CDR3 nucleotides are TGTGCCAGCAGTTCCCCTGACAGGGTTTTTGCGCCCCAGCATTTT.

The chain links TRBV6-5 to TRBJ2-2; 8 nucleotides match TRBD1. Germline CDR1 is MNHEY and CDR2 is SVGAGI. This CDR3 spans 13 amino acids. J lost 7 bases, V lost 6 bases, and 4 bases had no gene match. CDR3 nucleotides: TGTGCCAGCAGGAACAGGGGGTTCGGGGAGCTGTTTTTT. Its translation is CASRNRGFGELFF.

V gene TRBV19 combines with J gene TRBJ1-4; TRBD1 matches 7 bases. From germline, CDR1 is LNHDA and CDR2 SQIVND (reference sequence). The CDR3 is 14 residues long. The V segment lost 5 bases and the J segment 7 bases; nucleotides outside the gene matches: 7. The CDR3 bases are TGTGCCAGTAGTGTAGCACAGGGGAGTGAAAAACTGTTTTTT. Its protein is CASSVAQGSEKLFF.

The chain joins TRBV5-1 to TRBJ2-2, with TRBD1 identical over 7 bases. Germline CDR1 is SGHRS and CDR2 is YFSETQ. The CDR3 runs to 14 residues. Trimming removed 5 bases from V and 4 bases from J; junction bases left unmatched: 5. Here the CDR3 DNA reads TGCGCCAGCAGGAACGCAGGGGGCACCGGGGAGCTGTTTTTT. Its protein is CASRNAGGTGELFF.

V gene TRBV5-6 combines with J gene TRBJ2-5; 9 bases map to TRBD1. The trim removed 4 bases at V and 5 bases at J, leaving 9 bases unmatched. The CDR3 extends over 15 amino acids. CDR1 and CDR2 from the germline V gene are SGHDT and YYEEEE. CDR3 coding DNA: TGTGCCAGCAGCCGGCGGACAGGGGTCGGGGAGACCCAGTACTTC. Translation gives CASSRRTGVGETQYF.

This CDR3 reads CASSEAHFDRRNTEAFF. In nucleotides, the CDR3 is TGTGCCAGCAGTGAAGCGCACTTCGACAGGAGGAACACTGAAGCTTTCTTT. The chain is built from TRBV6-1 and TRBJ1-1; D is possibly TRBD1 (6 bases). The CDR3 has 17 residues. Germline V lookup: CDR1 MNHNS, CDR2 SASEGT. The V end lost 0 bases, the J end lost 1 base, and 15 bases lay between the germline ends.

The CDR3 DNA is TGTGCCAGCAGCCCCGGTCTAGCGGGAGGACTCACAGATACGCAGTATTTT. Translating gives CASSPGLAGGLTDTQYF. This chain connects TRBV11-3 to TRBJ2-3, with 11 nucleotides matching TRBD2. J gave up 2 bases and V 5 bases, and 9 bases lay outside the gene matches. The V gene's germline CDR1 is SGHNT and CDR2 YENEEA. There are 17 residues in the CDR3.

Turning to this clone: A read error is likely, as this CDR3 ends without the conserved phenylalanine or tryptophan. No DNA is shown, since the ends of the CDR3 on it are uncertain; the CDR3 is the one TCRdb lists. The chain recombines TRBV5-4 with TRBJ2-7; the D call in the table, TRBD2, was not verified against the DNA. The length of the CDR3 is 11 amino acids, counting both ends. Germline V lookup: CDR1 SGHNT, CDR2 YYREEE (reference sequence). The CDR3 region is CASSFIAGNRA.

The rearrangement uses TRBV4-2 and TRBJ2-7; 11 nucleotides align to TRBD2. V lost 0 bases to trimming and J lost 2 bases; unmatched junction nucleotides: 9. The CDR3 extends over 18 amino acids. Germline CDR1 and CDR2: LGHNA and YNFKEQ. This CDR3 reads CASSQDSGGTSGTYEQYF. The DNA of the CDR3 is TGTGCCAGCAGCCAAGACTCCGGCGGGACTAGCGGAACCTACGAGCAGTACTTC.

This clone was seen just once. The chain is built from TRBV29-1 and TRBJ1-1; possibly TRBD1 for D (5 bases). Germline CDR1 is SQVTM and CDR2 is ANQGSEA. Trimming removed 3 bases at V and 7 bases at J, with 12 bases between. This CDR3 comprises 12 residues. CDR3 sequence (DNA): TGCAGCGTTGAGGGACTGGGGAGTGAAGCTTTCTTT. This translates into CSVEGLGSEAFF.

This rearrangement joins TRBV28 to TRBJ1-1; D unresolved. V dropped 1 base and J dropped 0 bases, with 9 bases sitting between them. This CDR3 is built from 15 residues. CDR1 MDHEN and CDR2 SYDVKM come from the germline V gene. This CDR3 reads CASSLLIRVNTEAFF. The CDR3 coding sequence is TGTGCCAGCAGTTTATTAATCCGGGTGAACACTGAAGCTTTCTTT.

The chain joins TRBV5-1 to TRBJ1-1, with 8 bases fitting TRBD1. V dropped 3 bases and J dropped 2; count of bases not matched to a gene: 3. CDR3 size: 14 residues. Germline V CDR1 and CDR2: SGHRS, YFSETQ. The CDR3 DNA sequence: TGCGCCAGCAGCTCAGGGACAGGTAACACTGAAGCTTTCTTT. Its translation is CASSSGTGNTEAFF.

The CDR3 region is CASSEPRGVEETQYF. The DNA for the CDR3 is TGTGCCAGCAGTGAACCCCGGGGGGTCGAGGAGACCCAGTACTTC. The chain links TRBV2 to TRBJ2-5, with TRBD2 matching over 7 bases. The CDR3 runs to 15 residues. V was clipped by 2 bases and J by 5 bases; unmatched bases: 8. The germline gives CDR1 SNHLY, CDR2 FYNNEI.

This clone was seen a single time. The chain employs TRBV28 and TRBJ2-1, with D perhaps matching TRBD2 (5 bases). V gave up 8 bases and J gave up 6 bases, with 14 bases separating them. The CDR3 length is 13 residues. CDR1 is MDHEN and CDR2 is SYDVKM in the germline V gene. For the CDR3, the DNA is TGTGCCAGCTTCGAGGGAGCGCGCAATGAGCAGTTCTTC. This encodes CASFEGARNEQFF. The whole variable domain, filled in from reference TRBV28 and TRBJ2-1, reads DVKVTQSSRYLVKRTGEKVFLECVQDMDHENMFWYRQDPGLGLRLIYFSYDVKMKEKGDIPEGYSVSREKKERFSLILESASTNQTSMYLCASFEGARNEQFFGPGTRLTVL.

This clone occurred once. The gene calls are TRBV7-6 and TRBJ2-2, with D uncertain. The CDR3 covers 14 residues. Trimming removed 2 bases from V and 4 bases from J, with 8 bases in between. Germline CDR1 reads SGHVS; CDR2 reads FNYEAQ. CDR3 nucleotide sequence: TGTGCCAGCAGCTTAAGGCAGGCCACCGGGGAGCTGTTTTTT. Translated: CASSLRQATGELFF.

The chain is built from TRBV28 and TRBJ1-1, with D perhaps matching TRBD1 (5 bases). The CDR3 has 13 residues. Trimming removed 6 bases from V and 5 bases from J, with 13 bases in between. Germline CDR1 reads MDHEN; CDR2 reads SYDVKM. The CDR3 protein is CASSPPRGTEAFF. CDR3 coding DNA: TGTGCCAGCAGCCCTCCCCGGGGGACTGAAGCTTTCTTT.

The chain combines TRBV11-2 with TRBJ2-7; the match to TRBD1 covers 7 bases. Germline loops: CDR1 SGHAT, CDR2 FQNNGV. There are 16 residues in the CDR3. The V and J ends lost 4 bases and 0 bases, in that order; junction bases with no gene match: 9. The CDR3, as DNA: TGTGCCAGCAGCTCGGTCGGGACAGCGAGCTCCTACGAGCAGTACTTC. It is translated as CASSSVGTASSYEQYF.

This clone showed up just a few times. CDR3 in DNA: TGTGCCAGCAGGATAACAGGGGACCATAATGAAAAACTGTTTTTT. This translates into CASRITGDHNEKLFF. V and J are TRBV2 and TRBJ1-4; TRBD1 matches 7 bases. CDR1 and CDR2 from the germline V gene are SNHLY and FYNNEI. The CDR3 loop spans 15 amino acids. Trimming took 6 bases from V and 4 from J; bases not matched to a gene: 8.

In its sample, this clone was seen a few times. The DNA for the CDR3 is TGTGCCAGCAGTGAAGTTTGGAGCTCTGGGGCCAACGTCCTGACTTTC. Its translation: CASSEVWSSGANVLTF. The chain uses TRBV6-1 and TRBJ2-6; D not resolved. This CDR3 region has 16 residues. V was trimmed by 1 base and J by 0 bases, leaving 7 bases between them. CDR1 is MNHNS and CDR2 is SASEGT in the germline V gene.

This chain connects TRBV5-6 to TRBJ2-1, with 10 positions matching TRBD2. The CDR3 covers 16 residues. V trimming: 4 bases; J trimming: 7 bases; junction bases outside the gene matches: 11. CDR1 SGHDT and CDR2 YYEEEE come from the germline V gene. In DNA, the CDR3 is TGTGCCAGCAGCCGCCTGACTAGCGGGCAGGATAATGAGCAGTTCTTC. This sequence encodes CASSRLTSGQDNEQFF.

The chain has TRBV19 and TRBJ2-2, with no clear D. V lost 2 bases and J lost 5, with 9 bases in between. This CDR3 contains 14 residues. From germline, CDR1 is LNHDA and CDR2 SQIVND (reference sequence). The CDR3 sequence is CASSIKHETGELFF. CDR3 in DNA: TGTGCCAGTAGTATAAAGCATGAAACCGGGGAGCTGTTTTTT.

The chain is built from TRBV2 and TRBJ2-3, with 12 positions matching TRBD2. The ends lost 10 bases at V and 0 bases at J; junction bases unmatched: 11. The germline V gene has CDR1 SNHLY and CDR2 FYNNEI. The CDR3 totals 17 residues. The CDR3 DNA sequence: TGTGCCATGGCGGGGACTAGCGGGCTTCAGAGCACAGATACGCAGTATTTT. Translated, it gives CAMAGTSGLQSTDTQYF.

This clone was seen only a few times. The rearrangement uses TRBV11-2 and TRBJ2-7; 11 positions agree with TRBD2. With 4 bases clipped from V and 6 bases from J, the junction kept 8 bases outside the gene matches. The CDR3 runs 15 residues. CDR1 is SGHAT, CDR2 FQNNGV, per germline. The CDR3, as DNA: TGTGCCAGCAGCTCCGCCGCGCTAGCGGGAGGCGAGCAGTACTTC. Amino acid sequence: CASSSAALAGGEQYF.